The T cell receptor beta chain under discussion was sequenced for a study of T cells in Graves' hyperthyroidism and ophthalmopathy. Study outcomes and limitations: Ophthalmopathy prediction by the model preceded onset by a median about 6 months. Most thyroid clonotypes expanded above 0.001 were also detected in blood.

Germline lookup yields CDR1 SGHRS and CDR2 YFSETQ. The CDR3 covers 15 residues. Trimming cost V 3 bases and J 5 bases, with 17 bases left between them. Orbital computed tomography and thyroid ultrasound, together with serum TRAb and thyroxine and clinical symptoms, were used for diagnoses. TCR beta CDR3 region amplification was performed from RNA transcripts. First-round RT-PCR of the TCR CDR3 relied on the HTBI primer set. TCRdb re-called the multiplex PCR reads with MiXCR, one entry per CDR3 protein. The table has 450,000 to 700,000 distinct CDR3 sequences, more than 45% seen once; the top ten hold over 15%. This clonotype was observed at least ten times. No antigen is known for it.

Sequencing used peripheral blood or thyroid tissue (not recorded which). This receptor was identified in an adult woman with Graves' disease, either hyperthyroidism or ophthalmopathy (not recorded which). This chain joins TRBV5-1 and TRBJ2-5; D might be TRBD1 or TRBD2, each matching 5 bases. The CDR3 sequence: CASSYRRGAVETQYF. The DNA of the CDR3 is TGCGCCAGCAGCTATCGACGAGGGGCGGTTGAGACCCAGTACTTC.